This record covers a single T cell receptor (beta chain). What it binds is not known. This record comes from a study of shared clonotypes between healthy human individuals. In the original analysis: Junction-only sequences produced by ImmunoSEQ had no quality scores, so filtering differed. Some clones are missing from TCRdb's copy, which holds only in-frame ones; the method was immunoSEQ multiplex PCR. That table gives V, J and clone size, and the DNA gave D and trimming. The sample lists 550,000 to 850,000 clones, about 74% occurring once. Points from the study as a whole: On the whole, naive subsets had larger estimated richness than memory subsets had. Investigators expected sequencing depth to affect clonotype sharing among donors. Only blood was sampled, and tissue TCR repertoires likely differ from blood ones.

This CDR3 contains 13 residues. The germline V and J ends were trimmed by 2 bases and 2 bases, with 7 bases remaining between them. CDR1 SGHRS and CDR2 YFSETQ come from the germline V gene. V usage is TRBV5-1 and J usage is TRBJ1-1; D is unresolved. Sequences were obtained from memory CD4+ T cells sorted from blood. This sample's subset: CD45RA-negative fraction. The receptor comes from a woman in her 30s in good health. CDR3 bases: TGCGCCAGCAGCTTCAGCGCAAACACTGAAGCTTTCTTT. Encoded protein: CASSFSANTEAFF. The full variable domain, its missing parts supplied by reference TRBV5-1 and TRBJ1-1, is KAGVTQTPRYLIKTRGQQVTLSCSPISGHRSVSWYQQTPGQGLQFLFEYFSETQRNKGNFPGRFSGRQFSNSRSEMNVSTLELGDSALYLCASSFSANTEAFFGQGTRLTVV.